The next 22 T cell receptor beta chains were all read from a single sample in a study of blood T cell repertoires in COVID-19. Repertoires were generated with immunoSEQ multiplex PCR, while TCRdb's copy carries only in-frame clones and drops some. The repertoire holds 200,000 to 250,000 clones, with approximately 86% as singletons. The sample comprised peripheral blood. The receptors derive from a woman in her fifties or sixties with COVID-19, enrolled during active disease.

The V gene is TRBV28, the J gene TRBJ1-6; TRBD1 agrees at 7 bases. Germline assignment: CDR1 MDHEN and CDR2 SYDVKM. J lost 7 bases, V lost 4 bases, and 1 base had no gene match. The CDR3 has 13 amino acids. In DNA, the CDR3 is TGTGCCAGCAGTTACAGGGGAAATTCACCCCTCCACTTT. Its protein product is CASSYRGNSPLHF.

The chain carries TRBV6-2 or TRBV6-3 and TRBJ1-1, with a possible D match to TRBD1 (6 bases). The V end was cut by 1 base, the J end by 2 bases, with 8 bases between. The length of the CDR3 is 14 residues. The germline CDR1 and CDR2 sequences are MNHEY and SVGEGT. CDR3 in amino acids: CASSYWDTNTEAFF. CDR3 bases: TGTGCCAGCAGTTACTGGGACACAAACACTGAAGCTTTCTTT.

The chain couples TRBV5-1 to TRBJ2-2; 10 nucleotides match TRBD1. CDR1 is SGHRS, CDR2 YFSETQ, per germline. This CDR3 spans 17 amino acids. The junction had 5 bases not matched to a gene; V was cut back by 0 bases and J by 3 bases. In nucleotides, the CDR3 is TGCGCCAGCAGCTTGGCCGTCGGGACAGGGGACACCGGGGAGCTGTTTTTT. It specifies CASSLAVGTGDTGELFF.

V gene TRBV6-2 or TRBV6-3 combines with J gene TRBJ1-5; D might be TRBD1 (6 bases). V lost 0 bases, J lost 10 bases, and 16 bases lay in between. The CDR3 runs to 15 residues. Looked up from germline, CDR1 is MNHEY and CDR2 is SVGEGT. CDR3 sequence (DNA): TGTGCCAGCAGTTACTCGGGGGCAGGGCTCAAACCCCAGCATTTT. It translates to CASSYSGAGLKPQHF.

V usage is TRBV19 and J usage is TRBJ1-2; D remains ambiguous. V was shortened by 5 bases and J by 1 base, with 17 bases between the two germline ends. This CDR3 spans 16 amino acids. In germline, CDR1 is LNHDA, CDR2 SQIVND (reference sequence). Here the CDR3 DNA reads TGTGCCAGTAGTCCCTTCGGAGGATACCTTAACTATGGCTACACCTTC. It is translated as CASSPFGGYLNYGYTF.

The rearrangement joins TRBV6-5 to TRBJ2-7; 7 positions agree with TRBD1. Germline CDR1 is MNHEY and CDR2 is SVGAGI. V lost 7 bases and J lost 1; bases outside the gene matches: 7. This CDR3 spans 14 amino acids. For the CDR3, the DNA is TGTGCCAGCACCATTTTGACAGGGTCCTACGAGCAGTACGTC. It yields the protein CASTILTGSYEQYV.

CDR3 DNA sequence: TGTGCTAGTGGTTTGGTACGGGCAGGGCAGCCCTACGAGCAGTACTTC. It is translated as CASGLVRAGQPYEQYF. The V gene is TRBV12-5, the J gene TRBJ2-7, with D perhaps matching TRBD1 (5 bases). The CDR3 sequence is 16 residues long. Germline V gene data show CDR1 as LGHNT and CDR2 as FRNRAP. Trimming stripped 0 bases from V and 2 bases from J, with 14 bases between.

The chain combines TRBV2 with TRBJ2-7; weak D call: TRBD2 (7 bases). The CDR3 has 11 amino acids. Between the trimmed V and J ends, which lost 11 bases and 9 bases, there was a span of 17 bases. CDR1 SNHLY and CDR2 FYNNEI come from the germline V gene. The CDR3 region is CARGAGHGQYF. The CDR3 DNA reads TGTGCCCGGGGGGCAGGCCACGGGCAGTACTTC.

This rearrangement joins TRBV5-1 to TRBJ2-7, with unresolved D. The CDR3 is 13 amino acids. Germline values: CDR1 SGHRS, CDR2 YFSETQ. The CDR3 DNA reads TGCGCCAGCAGTTTGGACGGGTGGAGCGAGCAGTACGTC. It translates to CASSLDGWSEQYV.

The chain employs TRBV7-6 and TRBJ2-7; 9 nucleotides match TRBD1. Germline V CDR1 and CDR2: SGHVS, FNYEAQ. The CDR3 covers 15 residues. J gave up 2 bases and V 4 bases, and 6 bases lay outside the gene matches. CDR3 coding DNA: TGTGCCAGCAGCTCCCAGGGACAGGGTACCTACGAGCAGTACTTC. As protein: CASSSQGQGTYEQYF.

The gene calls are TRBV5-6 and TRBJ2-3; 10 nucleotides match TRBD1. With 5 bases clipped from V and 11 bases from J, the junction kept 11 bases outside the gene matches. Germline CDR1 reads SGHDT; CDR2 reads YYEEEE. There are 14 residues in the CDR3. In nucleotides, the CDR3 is TGTGCCAGCAGTTCTGGACAGGGGGGGGTCGAGCAGTATTTT. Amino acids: CASSSGQGGVEQYF.

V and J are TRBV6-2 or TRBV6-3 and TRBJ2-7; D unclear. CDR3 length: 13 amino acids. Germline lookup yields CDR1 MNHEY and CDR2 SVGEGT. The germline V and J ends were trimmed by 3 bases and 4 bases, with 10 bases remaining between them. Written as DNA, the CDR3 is TGTGCCAGCAGTTATGGGCAGAGATACGAGCAGTACTTC. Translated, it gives CASSYGQRYEQYF.

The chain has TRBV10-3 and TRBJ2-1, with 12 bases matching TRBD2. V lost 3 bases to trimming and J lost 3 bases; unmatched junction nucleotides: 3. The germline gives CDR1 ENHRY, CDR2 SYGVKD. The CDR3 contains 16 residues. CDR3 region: CAISDSSGGDYNEQFF. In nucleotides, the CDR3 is TGTGCCATCAGTGATTCTAGCGGGGGGGACTACAATGAGCAGTTCTTC.

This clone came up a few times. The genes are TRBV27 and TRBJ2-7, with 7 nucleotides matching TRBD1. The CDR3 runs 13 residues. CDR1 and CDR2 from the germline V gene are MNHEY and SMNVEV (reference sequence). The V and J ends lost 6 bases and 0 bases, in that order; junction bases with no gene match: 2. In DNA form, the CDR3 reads TGTGCCAGCAGCGACAGGGTCTCCTACGAGCAGTACTTC. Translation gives CASSDRVSYEQYF.

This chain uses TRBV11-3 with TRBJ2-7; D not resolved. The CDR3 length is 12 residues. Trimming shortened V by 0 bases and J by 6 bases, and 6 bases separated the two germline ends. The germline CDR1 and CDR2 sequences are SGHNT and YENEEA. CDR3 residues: CASSLDSGEQYF. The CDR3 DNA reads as TGTGCCAGCAGCTTAGATTCAGGCGAGCAGTACTTC.

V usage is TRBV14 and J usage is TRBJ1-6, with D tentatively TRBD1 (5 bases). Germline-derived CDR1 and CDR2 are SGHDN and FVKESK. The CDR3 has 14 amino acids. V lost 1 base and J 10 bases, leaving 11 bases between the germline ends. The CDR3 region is CASSQVGTQSPLHF. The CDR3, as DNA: TGTGCCAGCAGCCAAGTCGGGACTCAATCACCCCTCCACTTT.

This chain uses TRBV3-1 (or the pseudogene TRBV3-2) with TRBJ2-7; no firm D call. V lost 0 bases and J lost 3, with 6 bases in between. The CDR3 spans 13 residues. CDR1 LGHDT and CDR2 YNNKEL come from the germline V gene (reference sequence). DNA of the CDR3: TGTGCCAGCAGCCAAGATCACGGCTACGAGCAGTACTTC. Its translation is CASSQDHGYEQYF.

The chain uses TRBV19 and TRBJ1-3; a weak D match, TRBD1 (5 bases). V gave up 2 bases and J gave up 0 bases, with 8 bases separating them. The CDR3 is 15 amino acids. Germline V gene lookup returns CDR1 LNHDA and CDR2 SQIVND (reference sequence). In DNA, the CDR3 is TGTGCCAGTAGTATACAGGGATACTCTGGAAACACCATATATTTT. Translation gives CASSIQGYSGNTIYF.

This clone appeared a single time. The CDR3 coding sequence is TGTGCCAGCTCTTACAACCGGGACACTGAAGCTTTCTTT. Protein sequence: CASSYNRDTEAFF. The genes are TRBV18 and TRBJ1-1; D is unclear. V was clipped by 6 bases and J by 3 bases, with 11 bases between them. CDR1 and CDR2 (germline): KGHSH, LQKENI. CDR3 length equals 13 residues.

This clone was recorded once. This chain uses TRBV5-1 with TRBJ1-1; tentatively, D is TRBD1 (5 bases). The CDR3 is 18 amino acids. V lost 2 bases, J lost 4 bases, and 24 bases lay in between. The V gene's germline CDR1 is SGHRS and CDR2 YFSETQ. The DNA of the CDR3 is TGCGCCAGCAGCTTTCTTCCACTCCCCAGGGAAGTGGTCACTGAAGCTTTCTTT. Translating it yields CASSFLPLPREVVTEAFF.

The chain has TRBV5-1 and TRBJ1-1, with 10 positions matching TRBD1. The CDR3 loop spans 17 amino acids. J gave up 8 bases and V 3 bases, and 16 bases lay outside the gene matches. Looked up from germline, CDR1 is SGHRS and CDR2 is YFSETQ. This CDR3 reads CASSSGTGVTSAAEAFF. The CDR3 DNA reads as TGCGCCAGCAGCTCCGGGACAGGGGTTACATCGGCTGCCGAAGCTTTCTTT.

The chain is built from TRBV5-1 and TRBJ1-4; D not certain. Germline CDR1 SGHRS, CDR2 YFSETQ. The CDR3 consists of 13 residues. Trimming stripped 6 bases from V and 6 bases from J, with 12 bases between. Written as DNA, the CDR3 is TGCGCCAGCAAGGGAGACATTGATGAAAAACTGTTTTTT. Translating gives CASKGDIDEKLFF.